This entry lists 10 T cell receptor beta chains sequenced from one sample in a study of blood T cell repertoires in COVID-19. Sequencing was performed with immunoSEQ multiplex PCR; in TCRdb, only in-frame clones are kept and a portion is missing. The top ten clones hold about 25% of a sample with more than 20,000 clones, around 86% of them seen once. The specimen sequenced was peripheral blood. These TCRs come from a human donor with active COVID-19. The donor label of this sample is uncertain.

CDR3 nucleotide sequence: TGTGCCAGTAGTGGGCTAGCGGGAGGAGACACCGGGGAGCTGTTTTTT. Residues: CASSGLAGGDTGELFF. The chain couples TRBV19 to TRBJ2-2; 11 nucleotides line up with TRBD2. Germline CDR1 LNHDA, CDR2 SQIVND (reference sequence). Trimming removed 5 bases from V and 3 bases from J; junction bases left unmatched: 5. The CDR3 extends over 16 amino acids.

The chain has TRBV28 and TRBJ2-1; 13 positions agree with TRBD2. Germline loops: CDR1 MDHEN, CDR2 SYDVKM. V lost 5 bases to trimming and J lost 6 bases; unmatched junction nucleotides: 7. The CDR3 is 16 residues long. CDR3 in amino acids: CASSTQLAGGRNEQFF. Here the CDR3 DNA reads TGTGCCAGCAGTACCCAACTAGCGGGAGGGCGCAATGAGCAGTTCTTC.

The CDR3 region has the DNA TGTGCCAGCAGCCAAGGACGGGACATTATCACAGATACGCAGTATTTT. Encoded protein: CASSQGRDIITDTQYF. The chain joins TRBV4-2 to TRBJ2-3, with a possible D match to TRBD1 (6 bases). The germline CDR1 and CDR2 sequences are LGHNA and YNFKEQ. This CDR3 is 16 amino acids long. V was clipped by 1 base and J by 2 bases, with 13 bases between them.

This clone was observed a few times. The V call is TRBV10-3, the J call TRBJ2-1, with D tentatively TRBD2 (5 bases). The CDR3 extends over 15 amino acids. V shed 6 bases and J shed 1 base, with 13 bases lying between them. Germline V CDR1 and CDR2: ENHRY, SYGVKD. DNA for the CDR3: TGTGCCATCAGGGCCACTAGAGAGTCCTACAATGAGCAGTTCTTC. This sequence encodes CAIRATRESYNEQFF.

The chain joins TRBV5-5 to TRBJ1-1; maybe TRBD1 (6 bases). This CDR3 is 15 amino acids long. V was trimmed by 4 bases and J by 4 bases, leaving 17 bases between them. CDR1 and CDR2 (germline): SGHKS, YYEKEE (reference sequence). CDR3 in DNA: TGTGCCAGCAGCCGGATTACAGGGTCGAGCACTGAAGCTTTCTTT. It encodes CASSRITGSSTEAFF.

The chain uses TRBV6-2 or TRBV6-3 and TRBJ2-7; the match to TRBD2 covers 9 bases. With 2 bases clipped from V and 4 bases from J, the junction kept 0 bases outside the gene matches. Germline V gene data show CDR1 as MNHEY and CDR2 as SVGEGT. The CDR3 has 13 residues. The CDR3, as DNA: TGTGCCAGCAGTTACGCGGGAGGGTACGAGCAGTACTTC. Encoded protein: CASSYAGGYEQYF.

The chain's CDR3 is CASPKSLSGSYEQYF. DNA of the CDR3: TGTGCCAGCCCAAAATCCCTTAGCGGGAGCTACGAGCAGTACTTC. J is TRBJ2-7 and V is TRBV28; 9 bases map to TRBD2. Germline values: CDR1 MDHEN, CDR2 SYDVKM. Trimming removed 8 bases from V and 3 bases from J; junction bases left unmatched: 11. The CDR3 totals 15 residues. Full variable domain (remainder filled in from reference TRBV28 and TRBJ2-7): DVKVTQSSRYLVKRTGEKVFLECVQDMDHENMFWYRQDPGLGLRLIYFSYDVKMKEKGDIPEGYSVSREKKERFSLILESASTNQTSMYLCASPKSLSGSYEQYFGPGTRLTVT.

The rearrangement links TRBV4-2 to TRBJ1-6, with a possible D match to TRBD1 (5 bases). Germline V gene sequence: CDR1 LGHNA, CDR2 YNFKEQ. V was clipped by 0 bases and J by 4 bases, with 13 bases between them. This CDR3 region has 17 residues. The CDR3 protein is CASSQDSGGIYNSPLHF. CDR3 DNA: TGTGCCAGCAGCCAAGATTCGGGGGGGATTTATAATTCACCCCTCCACTTT.

The chain combines TRBV6-5 with TRBJ2-7; 8 positions agree with TRBD1. The CDR3 covers 12 residues. CDR1 and CDR2 from the germline V gene are MNHEY and SVGAGI. The ends lost 6 bases at V and 9 bases at J; junction bases unmatched: 7. CDR3 bases: TGTGCCAGCAGGGACAGGGTAGCGAGGCAGTACTTC. Translated, it gives CASRDRVARQYF.

The chain couples TRBV5-1 to TRBJ1-5, with 7 bases matching TRBD1. Germline CDR1 and CDR2: SGHRS and YFSETQ. V gave up 3 bases and J gave up 5 bases; unmatched junction bases: 5. This CDR3 has 14 residues. The CDR3 region is CASSSGQVDQPQHF. CDR3 nucleotides: TGCGCCAGCAGCTCCGGACAGGTCGATCAGCCCCAGCATTTT.